This TCR beta chain was sequenced for a study of blood T cell repertoires in COVID-19. In the study overall: Sites in the United States, Italy and Spain provided acute and convalescent COVID-19 samples.

In the study's own analysis: Estimation of nucleated cell counts was performed using reference gene primer amplification. Using immunoSEQ multiplex PCR, the repertoire was profiled, and TCRdb retains in-frame clones only, with some absent. The D gene and trimming were derived from the DNA, and the V and J assignments and clone size from that table. The data hold 300,000 to 400,000 clones, with about 90% observed a single time. V shed 6 bases and J 11 bases; nucleotides not matched to a gene: 9. The CDR3 spans 12 residues. Germline values: CDR1 SGHAT, CDR2 FQNNGV. V usage is TRBV11-2 and J usage is TRBJ1-1, with 7 nucleotides matching TRBD1. Material: peripheral blood. This clonotype was obtained from a woman between 45 and 65 years old with COVID-19, enrolled during active disease. The CDR3 DNA reads as TGTGCCAGCAGTCACTCGACAGGGTTGGCTTTCTTT. This encodes CASSHSTGLAFF.